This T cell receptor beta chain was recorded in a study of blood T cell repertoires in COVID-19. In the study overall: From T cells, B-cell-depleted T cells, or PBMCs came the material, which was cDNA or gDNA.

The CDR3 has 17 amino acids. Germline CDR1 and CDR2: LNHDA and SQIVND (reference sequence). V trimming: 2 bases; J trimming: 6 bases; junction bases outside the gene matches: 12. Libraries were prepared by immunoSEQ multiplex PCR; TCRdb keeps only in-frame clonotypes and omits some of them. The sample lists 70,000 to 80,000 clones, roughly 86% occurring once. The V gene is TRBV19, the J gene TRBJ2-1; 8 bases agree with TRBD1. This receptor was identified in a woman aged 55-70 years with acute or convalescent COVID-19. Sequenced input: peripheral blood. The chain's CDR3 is CASSITGTGGFFNEQFF. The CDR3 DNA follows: TGTGCCAGTAGTATAACCGGTACAGGGGGGTTTTTCAATGAGCAGTTCTTC.